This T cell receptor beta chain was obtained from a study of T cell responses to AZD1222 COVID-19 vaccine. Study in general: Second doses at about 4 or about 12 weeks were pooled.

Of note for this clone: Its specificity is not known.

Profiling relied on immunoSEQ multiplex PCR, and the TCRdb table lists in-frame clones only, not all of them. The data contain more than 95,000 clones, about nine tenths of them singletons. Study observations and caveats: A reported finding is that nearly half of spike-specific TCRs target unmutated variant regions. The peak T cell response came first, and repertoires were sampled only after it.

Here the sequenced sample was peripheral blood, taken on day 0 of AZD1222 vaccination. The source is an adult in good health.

The CDR3 DNA is TGTGCCAGCAGGCCTCCGGCTCGTACAGTGCGAACTTATGGCTACACCTTC. This sequence encodes CASRPPARTVRTYGYTF. V usage is TRBV11-2 and J usage is TRBJ1-2; D is unclear. The length of the CDR3 is 17 residues. Per the germline V gene, CDR1 is SGHAT and CDR2 is FQNNGV. The V end was cut by 6 bases, the J end by 5 bases, with 25 bases between.